This T cell receptor (beta chain) appears in the sequencing data of a study of post-analysis software for immune sequencing data. The TCR beta cDNA libraries contained unique molecular identifiers. TCRdb re-derived calls from the PCR reads in MiXCR, one entry per CDR3 protein. The repertoire consists of about 160,000 distinct CDR3 sequences, with roughly 35% occurring once and the leading ten covering around 30%. This CDR3 is 14 amino acids long. Germline V gene sequence: CDR1 SEHNR, CDR2 FQNEAQ (reference sequence). V gave up 4 bases and J gave up 5 bases, with 14 bases separating them. This clonotype was counted a few times. The target antigen is unknown. Findings of the study overall: Samples made in the same batch grouped tightly together by F measure.

The sample in question was blood, obtained after autologous hematopoietic stem cell transplantation. The sequence derives from a girl aged 5-17 years with multiple sclerosis. The rearrangement links TRBV7-9 to TRBJ1-2, with D possibly matching TRBD1 (6 bases). CDR3 sequence reads: CASSSRTAPYGYTF. Here the CDR3 DNA reads TGTGCCAGCAGCTCGAGGACAGCCCCATATGGCTACACCTTC.